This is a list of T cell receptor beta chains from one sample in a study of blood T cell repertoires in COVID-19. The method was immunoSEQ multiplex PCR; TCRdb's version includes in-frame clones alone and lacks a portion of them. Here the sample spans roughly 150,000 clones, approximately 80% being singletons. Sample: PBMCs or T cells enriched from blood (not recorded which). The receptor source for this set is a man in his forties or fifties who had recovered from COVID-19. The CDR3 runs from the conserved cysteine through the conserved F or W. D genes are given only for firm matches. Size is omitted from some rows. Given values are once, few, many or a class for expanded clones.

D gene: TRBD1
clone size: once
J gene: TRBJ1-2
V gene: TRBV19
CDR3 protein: CASIHRQGYYGYTF
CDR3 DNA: TGTGCCAGTATCCATAGACAGGGTTACTATGGCTACACCTTC

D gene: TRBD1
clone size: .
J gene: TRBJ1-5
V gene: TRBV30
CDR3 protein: CAWSPRAGTGGNQPQHF
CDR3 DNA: TGTGCCTGGAGTCCCCGGGCGGGGACAGGGGGAAATCAGCCCCAGCATTTT

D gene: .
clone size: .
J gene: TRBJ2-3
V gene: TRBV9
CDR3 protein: CASSVDLDTQYF
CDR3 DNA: TGTGCCAGCAGCGTAGATCTGGATACGCAGTATTTT

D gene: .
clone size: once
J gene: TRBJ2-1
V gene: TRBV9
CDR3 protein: CASSVVGGSQNEQFF
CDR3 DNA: TGTGCCAGCAGCGTAGTCGGGGGTTCCCAGAATGAGCAGTTCTTC

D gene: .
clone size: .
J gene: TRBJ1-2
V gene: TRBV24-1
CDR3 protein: CATSDSNREDIYGYTF
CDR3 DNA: TGTGCCACCAGTGATTCTAACAGGGAAGACATCTATGGCTACACCTTC

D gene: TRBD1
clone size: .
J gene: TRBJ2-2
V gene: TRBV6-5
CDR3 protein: CASRRGQVLAELFF
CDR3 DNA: TGTGCCAGCAGACGAGGACAGGTTTTGGCGGAGCTGTTTTTT

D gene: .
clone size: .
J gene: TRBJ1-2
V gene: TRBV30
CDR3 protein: CAWGTGPEGYTF
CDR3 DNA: TGTGCCTGGGGAACAGGGCCAGAGGGCTACACCTTC

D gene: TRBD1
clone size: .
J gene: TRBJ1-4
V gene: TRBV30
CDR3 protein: CAWSVPGTGIANEKLFF
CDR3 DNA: TGTGCCTGGAGTGTCCCCGGGACAGGGATTGCTAATGAAAAACTGTTTTTT

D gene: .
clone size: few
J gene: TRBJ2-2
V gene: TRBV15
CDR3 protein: CATSRDSGLAGELFF
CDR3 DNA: TGTGCCACCAGCAGAGATTCCGGGTTAGCCGGGGAGCTGTTTTTT

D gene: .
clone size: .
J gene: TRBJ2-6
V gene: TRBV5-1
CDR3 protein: CASSQGGLSSGANVLTF
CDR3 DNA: TGCGCCAGCAGCCAGGGGGGACTGTCCTCTGGGGCCAACGTCCTGACTTTC

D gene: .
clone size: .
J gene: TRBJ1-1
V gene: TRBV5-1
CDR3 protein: CASSPDSGGAFF
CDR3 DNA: TGCGCCAGCAGCCCGGATTCGGGGGGAGCTTTCTTT

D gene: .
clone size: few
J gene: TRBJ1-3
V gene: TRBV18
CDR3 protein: CASSGGMSGNTIYF
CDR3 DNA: TGTGCCAGCTCAGGCGGGATGTCTGGAAACACCATATATTTT

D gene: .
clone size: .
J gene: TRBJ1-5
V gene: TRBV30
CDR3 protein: CAWSVQGNQPQHF
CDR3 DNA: TGTGCCTGGAGTGTACAGGGAAATCAGCCCCAGCATTTT

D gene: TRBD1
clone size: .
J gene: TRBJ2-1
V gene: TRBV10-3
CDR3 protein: CAISAGQGAYNEQFF
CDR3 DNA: TGTGCCATCAGCGCCGGACAGGGGGCCTACAATGAGCAGTTCTTC

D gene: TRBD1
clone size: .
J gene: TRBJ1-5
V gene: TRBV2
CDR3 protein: CASSVPGGHQPQHF
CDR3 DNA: TGTGCCAGCAGTGTCCCAGGGGGCCACCAGCCCCAGCATTTT

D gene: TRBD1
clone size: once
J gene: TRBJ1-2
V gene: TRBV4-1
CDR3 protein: CASREGAGKKSSYGYTF
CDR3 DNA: TGCGCCAGCAGAGAGGGGGCAGGGAAAAAGAGCTCCTATGGCTACACCTTC

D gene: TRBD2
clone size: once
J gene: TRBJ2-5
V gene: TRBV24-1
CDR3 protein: CATSDSMTSGVGETQYF
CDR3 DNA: TGTGCCACCAGTGACTCAATGACTAGCGGGGTCGGGGAGACCCAGTACTTC

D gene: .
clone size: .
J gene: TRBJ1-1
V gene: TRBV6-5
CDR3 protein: CASSSYTEAFF
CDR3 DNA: TGTGCCAGCAGCTCCTACACTGAAGCTTTCTTT

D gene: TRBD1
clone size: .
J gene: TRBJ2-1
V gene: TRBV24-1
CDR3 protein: CATSREQGAFNEQFF
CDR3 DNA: TGTGCCACCAGTCGGGAACAGGGGGCGTTTAATGAGCAGTTCTTC

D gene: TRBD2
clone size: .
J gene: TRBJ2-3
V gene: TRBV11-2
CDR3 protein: CASSFEGTSGDTQYF
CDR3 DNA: TGTGCCAGCAGTTTTGAAGGGACTAGCGGGGATACGCAGTATTTT

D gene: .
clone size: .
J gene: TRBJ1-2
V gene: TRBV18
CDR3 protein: CASSSRDNIGYGYTF
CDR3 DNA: TGTGCCAGCTCATCGAGGGACAATATCGGCTATGGCTACACCTTC

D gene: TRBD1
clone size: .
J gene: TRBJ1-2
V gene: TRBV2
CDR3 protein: CASRAGGANYGYTF
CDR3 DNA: TGTGCCAGCAGGGCAGGGGGTGCTAACTATGGCTACACCTTC

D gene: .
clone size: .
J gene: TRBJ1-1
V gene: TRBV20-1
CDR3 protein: CSARDSPWAFF
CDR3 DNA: TGCAGTGCTAGGGACAGCCCTTGGGCTTTCTTT

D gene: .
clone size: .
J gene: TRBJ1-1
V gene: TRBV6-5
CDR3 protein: CASSTGSPIPEAFF
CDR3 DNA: TGTGCCAGCAGCACCGGGAGCCCGATCCCTGAAGCTTTCTTT

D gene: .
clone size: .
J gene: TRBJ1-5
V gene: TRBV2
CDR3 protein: CASQGERQPQHF
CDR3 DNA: TGTGCCAGCCAAGGGGAACGGCAGCCCCAGCATTTT

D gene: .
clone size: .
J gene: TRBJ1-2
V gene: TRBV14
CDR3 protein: CASSQALGAFGGGYTF
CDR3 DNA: TGTGCCAGCAGCCAAGCTCTAGGCGCTTTCGGCGGTGGCTACACCTTC

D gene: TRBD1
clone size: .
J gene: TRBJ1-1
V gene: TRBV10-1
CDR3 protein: CASSTGGVRAFF
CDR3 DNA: TGCGCCAGCAGTACAGGGGGCGTGAGAGCTTTCTTT

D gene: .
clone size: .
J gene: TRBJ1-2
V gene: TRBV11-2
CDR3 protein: CASSQQGYGGYTF
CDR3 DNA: TGTGCCAGCAGCCAGCAGGGCTATGGCGGCTACACCTTC

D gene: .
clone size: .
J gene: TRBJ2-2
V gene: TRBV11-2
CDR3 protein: CASSPTGNTGELFF
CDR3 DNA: TGTGCCAGCAGCCCTACCGGGAACACCGGGGAGCTGTTTTTT

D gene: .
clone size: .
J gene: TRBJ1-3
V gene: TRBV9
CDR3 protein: CASSSHSHSGNTIYF
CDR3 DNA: TGTGCCAGCAGTTCCCACAGCCACTCTGGAAACACCATATATTTT

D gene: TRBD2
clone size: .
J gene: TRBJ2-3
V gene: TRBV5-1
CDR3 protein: CASSPAAGGEADTQYF
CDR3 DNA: TGCGCCAGCAGCCCGGCGGCGGGGGGCGAAGCAGATACGCAGTATTTT

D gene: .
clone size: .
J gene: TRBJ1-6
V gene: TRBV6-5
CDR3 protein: CASSSRARANSPLHF
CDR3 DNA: TGTGCCAGCAGTTCCCGGGCCAGGGCTAATTCACCCCTCCACTTT

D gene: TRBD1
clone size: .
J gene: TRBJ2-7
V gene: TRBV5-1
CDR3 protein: CASSLGTGYEQYF
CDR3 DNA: TGCGCCAGCAGCCTCGGGACAGGGTACGAGCAGTACTTC

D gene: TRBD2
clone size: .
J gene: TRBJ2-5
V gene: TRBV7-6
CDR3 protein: CASSRGGVETQYF
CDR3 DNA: TGTGCCAGCAGCCGCGGGGGGGTAGAGACCCAGTACTTC

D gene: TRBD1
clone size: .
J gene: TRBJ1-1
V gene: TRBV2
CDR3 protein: CASSLQGANTEAFF
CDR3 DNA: TGTGCCAGCAGTTTACAGGGGGCAAACACTGAAGCTTTCTTT

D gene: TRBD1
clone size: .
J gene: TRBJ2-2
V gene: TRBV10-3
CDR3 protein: CATWGQENTGELFF
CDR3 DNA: TGTGCCACTTGGGGACAGGAGAACACCGGGGAGCTGTTTTTT

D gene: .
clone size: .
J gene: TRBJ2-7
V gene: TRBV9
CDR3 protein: CASSVGRTVDYEQYF
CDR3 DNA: TGTGCCAGCAGCGTAGGTAGGACAGTGGACTACGAGCAGTACTTC